This T cell receptor beta chain is from a study of cytomegalovirus exposure and HLA in healthy donors. Use of 60 Vbeta and 13 Jbeta primers characterized the PCR. Generated by immunoSEQ multiplex PCR, the TCRdb table keeps only in-frame clones and is missing some. The sample includes some 190,000 clones, 9.5% of them seen just once. Each donor's status was that of a healthy bone marrow donor. Donors showed nominal health when sampled, although they likely had unrecorded immune exposures. This clone has a handful of counts. What it recognizes is unknown. Study-wide points: Researchers reported in a later analysis that a missense DCLRE1C variant was tied to TCR beta V- and J-gene trimming. Later work associated approximately 17,000 TCR beta sequences with HLA alleles at 0.05 false discovery rate.

Source material: PBMCs. This TCR was recovered from a young woman in good health and CMV-seropositive.

CDR3 bases: TGTGCCAGCAGTGCCAGCGGGAGCTACGAGCAGTACTTC. Residues: CASSASGSYEQYF. This rearrangement joins TRBV27 to TRBJ2-7; TRBD2 agrees at 8 bases. The germline V gene has CDR1 MNHEY and CDR2 SMNVEV (reference sequence). The CDR3 is made up of 13 amino acids. Trimming cost V 5 bases and J 3 bases; bases outside gene matches: 3.